The clone carrying this T cell receptor (beta chain) was seen only a few times. The antigen is not known. Trimming stripped 6 bases from V and 4 bases from J, with 17 bases between. The CDR3 totals 15 residues. The source of the sample is a study of identical twins. General study results and limits: Modelling underestimated the level of out-of-frame TCR alpha sharing observed in monozygotic twins. Interpretation of the results relied on cross-sectional statistical analysis and not on following the same donors. A lower insertion count was a feature of abundant cord blood beta clonotypes, with no such feature in memory repertoires.

cDNA carried unique molecular identifiers, and a universal primer site was added by template switching. TCRdb used MiXCR to reprocess the 5' RACE reads, holding one entry per CDR3 protein. The repertoire holds more than 250,000 distinct CDR3 sequences, with about 8.3% as singletons. In addition, the sample was reused for a study of yellow fever vaccine responses in identical twins.

The sequenced sample was memory (CD45RO+) T cells sorted from blood. The gene calls are TRBV12-3 or TRBV12-4 and TRBJ2-3, with a weak D call TRBD1 (5 bases). This clonotype was sampled from a woman between 18 and 29 years old in good health. CDR3 region: CASSPVGRSSDTQYF. The CDR3 DNA reads TGTGCCAGCAGCCCCGTGGGGCGGTCCTCAGATACGCAGTATTTT.